This T cell receptor (beta chain) derives from a study of post-analysis software for immune sequencing data. In the study overall: In terms of disease course, relapsing-remitting, secondary progressive and progressive-relapsing multiple sclerosis were included. Study-level findings and limits: Same-batch preparations were strongly co-clustered by F measure. In multiple sclerosis, normalized Chao1 diversity was significantly below that of controls. Four or five TRBV segments (TRBV5-6, TRBV5-1 and TRBV20-1 among them) occurred more frequently in patients than in controls.

TCR beta cDNA libraries had unique molecular identifiers. T cells numbering roughly 1 to 10 million yielded 450,000 to 500,000 cDNA molecules. TCRdb re-called the PCR reads through MiXCR, storing one row per CDR3 protein. The table lists roughly 600,000 distinct CDR3 sequences, roughly two fifths of them singletons. In regard to this clonotype: Its antigen remains unidentified.

The V gene's germline CDR1 is MGHRA and CDR2 YSYEKL. The CDR3 contains 17 residues. V gave up 0 bases and J gave up 4 bases, with 18 bases separating them. The specimen was blood. The V call is TRBV4-1, the J call TRBJ1-2; D is unclear. The origin of this receptor is a girl aged 10 to 17 with multiple sclerosis. The DNA of the CDR3 is TGCGCCAGCAGCCAAGAGACGCAGGAAATACCGTCCTATGGCTACACCTTC. Its protein product is CASSQETQEIPSYGYTF.